These 18 T cell receptor beta chains came from one sample sequenced in a study of blood T cell repertoires in COVID-19. Measured with immunoSEQ multiplex PCR; TCRdb has only the in-frame clones, and not every one. The table has roughly 150,000 clones, over 90% seen once. What was sequenced was peripheral blood. These receptors all come from a woman in her fifties or sixties with COVID-19, enrolled during active disease.

This chain connects TRBV29-1 to TRBJ2-1; 12 positions match TRBD1. Per the germline V gene, CDR1 is SQVTM and CDR2 is ANQGSEA. The CDR3 loop spans 15 amino acids. The ends lost 0 bases at V and 12 bases at J; junction bases unmatched: 9. The CDR3 coding sequence is TGCAGCGTTGAAGATCCGGGACAGGGGGCTGAGGGGCAGTTCTTC. This encodes CSVEDPGQGAEGQFF.

This chain uses TRBV7-9 with TRBJ1-5, with a tentative D call TRBD1 (6 bases). The V end was cut by 5 bases, the J end by 8 bases, with 10 bases between. CDR1 and CDR2 (germline): SEHNR, FQNEAQ (reference sequence). The CDR3 spans 12 residues. The CDR3 DNA reads as TGTGCCAGCAGCACAGGGAGTGAGCCCCAGCATTTT. This encodes CASSTGSEPQHF.

Comments on this clone: Other nucleotide sequences from this sample produce the same CDR3. This rearrangement joins TRBV2 to TRBJ1-5; D not certain. Trimming left V 4 bases short and J 0 bases short, with 7 bases between. CDR3 length equals 14 residues. Germline V gene sequence: CDR1 SNHLY, CDR2 FYNNEI. The CDR3 is CASSATNSNQPQHF. In nucleotides, the CDR3 is TGTGCCAGCAGTGCAACAAATAGCAATCAGCCCCAGCATTTT.

The chain carries TRBV18 and TRBJ2-7, with a weak D call TRBD1 (6 bases). The length of the CDR3 is 15 residues. Per the germline V gene, CDR1 is KGHSH and CDR2 is LQKENI. V lost 2 bases, J lost 0 bases, and 11 bases lay in between. The CDR3, as DNA: TGTGCCAGCTCACCAACGAGACAGGACTCCTACGAGCAGTACTTC. Amino acids: CASSPTRQDSYEQYF.

The rearrangement joins TRBV14 to TRBJ2-5; D perhaps matches TRBD1 (6 bases). Trimming removed 1 base from V and 4 bases from J, with 7 bases in between. This CDR3 region has 13 residues. Germline CDR1 reads SGHDN; CDR2 reads FVKESK. CDR3 bases: TGTGCCAGCAGCCAAGGGACAGCAGAGACCCAGTACTTC. Protein sequence: CASSQGTAETQYF.

This clone has a handful of counts. The CDR3 nucleotides read TGTGCCAGCACCAGGTGGAGGGGCGAAGGATCACCCCTCCACTTT. Translating it yields CASTRWRGEGSPLHF. J is TRBJ1-6 and V is TRBV7-9; tentative D call: TRBD1 (5 bases). This CDR3 contains 15 residues. Germline V gene data show CDR1 as SEHNR and CDR2 as FQNEAQ (reference sequence). Deletions cut 7 bases from V and 10 bases from J, with 20 bases between.

V gene TRBV7-9 combines with J gene TRBJ2-5, with no clear D. The CDR3 extends over 13 amino acids. V was pared by 5 bases and J by 4 bases, with 11 bases between. Germline V CDR1 and CDR2: SEHNR, FQNEAQ (reference sequence). The CDR3 coding sequence is TGTGCCAGCAGCCCTCCCCCGGGAGAGACCCAGTACTTC. It codes for CASSPPPGETQYF. The full variable domain, rest sourced from reference TRBV7-9 and TRBJ2-5, is DTGVSQNPRHKITKRGQNVTFRCDPISEHNRLYWYRQTLGQGPEFLTYFQNEAQLEKSRLLSDRFSAERPKGSFSTLEIQRTEQGDSAMYLCASSPPPGETQYFGPGTRLLVL.

The chain combines TRBV19 with TRBJ1-2; 9 bases match TRBD1. The V segment lost 4 bases and the J segment 7 bases; nucleotides outside the gene matches: 4. The germline V gene has CDR1 LNHDA and CDR2 SQIVND (reference sequence). The CDR3 sequence is 13 residues long. This CDR3 reads CASSKDRGFGYTF. The DNA of the CDR3 is TGTGCCAGTAGTAAGGACAGGGGTTTTGGCTACACCTTC.

This clone has just one count. The V and J genes are TRBV9 and TRBJ1-1, with a tentative D call TRBD1 (5 bases). The V end was cut by 3 bases, the J end by 1 base, with 13 bases between. Germline loops: CDR1 SGDLS, CDR2 YYNGEE. CDR3 length: 15 amino acids. CDR3 residues: CASSAAGTKNTEAFF. DNA of the CDR3: TGTGCCAGCAGCGCCGCCGGGACTAAGAACACTGAAGCTTTCTTT.

V is TRBV2 and J is TRBJ1-1; D remains unclear. The germline V gene encodes CDR1 SNHLY and CDR2 FYNNEI. The V end was cut by 1 base, the J end by 11 bases, with 14 bases between. This CDR3 has 13 amino acids. The CDR3 sequence is CASSEGPQQMAFF. CDR3 DNA: TGTGCCAGCAGTGAAGGCCCCCAACAGATGGCTTTCTTT.

This clone has only one observation. The V and J genes are TRBV18 and TRBJ2-5; 11 positions agree with TRBD2. Trimming removed 3 bases from V and 2 bases from J; junction bases left unmatched: 17. This CDR3 is 20 amino acids long. Germline CDR1 reads KGHSH; CDR2 reads LQKENI. This CDR3 is CASSPKLAGGTDLGQETQYF. The DNA for the CDR3 is TGTGCCAGCTCACCGAAGCTAGCGGGGGGCACTGACTTAGGACAAGAGACCCAGTACTTC.

V gene TRBV3-1 (or the pseudogene TRBV3-2) combines with J gene TRBJ1-1; D gene uncertain. From germline, CDR1 is LGHDT and CDR2 YNNKEL (reference sequence). Deletions cut 5 bases from V and 0 bases from J, with 4 bases between. CDR3 length: 12 residues. CDR3 in amino acids: CASSVLNTEAFF. The CDR3 DNA reads as TGTGCCAGCAGCGTATTGAACACTGAAGCTTTCTTT.

This sequence joins TRBV10-2 and TRBJ1-5; D gene ambiguous. CDR1 and CDR2 (germline): WSHSY, SAAADI. There are 13 residues in the CDR3. V was pared by 7 bases and J by 5 bases, with 12 bases between. Here the CDR3 reads CASTGLVDQPQHF. The CDR3 DNA sequence: TGCGCCAGCACGGGGTTGGTGGATCAGCCCCAGCATTTT.

The V gene is TRBV6-1, the J gene TRBJ1-4; D is undetermined. There are 15 residues in the CDR3. Germline loops: CDR1 MNHNS, CDR2 SASEGT. Trimming took off 2 bases at V and 2 bases at J, with 9 bases between the two ends. The CDR3 bases are TGTGCCAGCAGTGAAATGGCCGGGACTAATGAAAAACTGTTTTTT. As protein: CASSEMAGTNEKLFF.

V is TRBV7-9 and J is TRBJ1-3; the D gene is possibly TRBD1 (5 bases). Trimming pared 1 base from V and 0 bases from J, leaving 10 bases between. Germline CDR1 and CDR2: SEHNR and FQNEAQ (reference sequence). This CDR3 comprises 16 residues. CDR3 protein: CASSLDPGISGNTIYF. CDR3 nucleotide sequence: TGTGCCAGCAGCTTAGACCCAGGGATCTCTGGAAACACCATATATTTT.

The V and J genes are TRBV24-1 and TRBJ1-3, with TRBD1 matching over 10 bases. After removal of 4 bases from V and 2 bases from J, the junction contained 22 bases not matched to a gene. The CDR3 covers 22 residues. CDR1 is KGHDR, CDR2 SFDVKD, per germline. The CDR3 nucleotides are TGTGCCACCAGTGACCCCCCTACAGACAGGGGGCAGTTAAAAGATGCTGGAAACACCATATATTTT. Amino acids: CATSDPPTDRGQLKDAGNTIYF.

This rearrangement joins TRBV5-1 to TRBJ2-5; 8 nucleotides align to TRBD2. The germline gives CDR1 SGHRS, CDR2 YFSETQ. The CDR3 length is 17 residues. V shed 0 bases and J 7 bases; nucleotides not matched to a gene: 14. CDR3 residues: CASSLDPSGSGWGTQYF. CDR3 DNA: TGCGCCAGCAGCTTGGACCCTAGCGGGTCCGGATGGGGGACCCAGTACTTC.

The genes are TRBV18 and TRBJ2-3, with D maybe TRBD1 (5 bases). Trimming removed 0 bases at V and 3 bases at J, with 16 bases between. This CDR3 spans 17 amino acids. Per germline, CDR1 KGHSH and CDR2 LQKENI. CDR3 sequence: CASSPPGRPKGTDTQYF. The CDR3 DNA follows: TGTGCCAGCTCACCACCTGGTAGGCCCAAGGGGACAGATACGCAGTATTTT. Supplemented by reference TRBV18 and TRBJ2-3, the full variable domain reads NAGVMQNPRHLVRRRGQEARLRCSPMKGHSHVYWYRQLPEEGLKFMVYLQKENIIDESGMPKERFSAEFPKEGPSILRIQQVVRGDSAAYFCASSPPGRPKGTDTQYFGPGTRLTVL.